These 27 T cell receptor beta chains were sequenced from one sample in a study of blood T cell repertoires in COVID-19 (dated by TCRdb to 2020 to 2021). The protocol used for the library was the immunoSEQ multiplex PCR assay. TCRdb took this table from immuneACCESS and kept in-frame rearrangements with V and J called. Such tables lack part of the clones; where checked against another copy, unresolved V genes explain under half of the gap, and the rest is unexplained. The sample table records around 200,000 clones; around 88% of these occur just once. The ten largest clones add up to around 4% of the sample. The sample consisted of PBMCs or T cells enriched from blood (not recorded which). The receptors stem from a woman in her twenties or thirties who had been exposed to COVID-19.

This sequence joins TRBV3-1 (or the pseudogene TRBV3-2) and TRBJ2-7; 11 nucleotides agree with TRBD2. This CDR3 comprises 14 residues. The J segment lost 7 bases and the V segment lost 4 bases, leaving 6 bases of the junction unmatched. CDR1 and CDR2 from the germline V gene are LGHDT and YNNKEL (reference sequence). CDR3 nucleotide sequence: TGTGCCAGCAGCCTTGGACTAGCGGGCCGAGAGCAGTACTTC. Protein: CASSLGLAGREQYF.

This rearrangement joins TRBV30 to TRBJ2-5; TRBD2 is a possible D gene (6 bases). Germline values: CDR1 GTSNPN, CDR2 SVGIG (reference sequence). Trimming shortened V by 4 bases and J by 5 bases, and 14 bases separated the two germline ends. The CDR3 runs 13 residues. This chain's CDR3 is CAWNRGSRETQYF. The DNA of the CDR3 is TGTGCCTGGAATCGGGGGTCCAGGGAGACCCAGTACTTC.

Turning to this clone: The identical CDR3 is also encoded by other nucleotide sequences in the sample. J is TRBJ1-2 and V is TRBV12-3 or TRBV12-4; D unclear. The CDR3 loop spans 13 amino acids. V was pared by 6 bases and J by 3 bases, with 11 bases between. CDR3 residues: CASSPRGDYGYTF. CDR3 nucleotides: TGTGCCAGCAGCCCCCGGGGTGACTATGGCTACACCTTC.

The chain has TRBV3-1 (or the pseudogene TRBV3-2) and TRBJ1-6; D is ambiguous. The germline V gene has CDR1 LGHDT and CDR2 YNNKEL (reference sequence). CDR3 length: 15 residues. The germline V and J ends were trimmed by 2 bases and 7 bases, with 12 bases remaining between them. CDR3 coding DNA: TGTGCCAGCAGCCAATTTACGGGTGGCAATTCACCCCTCCACTTT. This translates into CASSQFTGGNSPLHF.

The chain has TRBV7-8 and TRBJ1-5; 7 bases are shared with TRBD1. Losses at the gene ends were 5 bases for V and 5 bases for J; bases not matched to a gene: 3. Per the germline V gene, CDR1 is SGHVS and CDR2 is FQNEAQ. There are 13 residues in the CDR3. The CDR3 DNA reads as TGTGCCAGCAGCCGAGGACAGGATCAGCCCCAGCATTTT. Residues: CASSRGQDQPQHF.

This chain connects TRBV7-6 to TRBJ2-1, with D tentatively TRBD2 (7 bases). This CDR3 has 13 residues. V was trimmed by 6 bases and J by 9 bases, leaving 15 bases between them. Looked up from germline, CDR1 is SGHVS and CDR2 is FNYEAQ. The CDR3 region has the DNA TGTGCCAGCAGATCCCACAGGGAGGGTGAGCAGTTCTTC. Amino acids: CASRSHREGEQFF.

The chain couples TRBV12-5 to TRBJ1-1; the D is unclear. CDR3 size: 14 residues. Germline assignment: CDR1 LGHNT and CDR2 FRNRAP. Deletions cut 8 bases from V and 3 bases from J, with 16 bases between. The CDR3 loop is CASTLLAVDTEAFF. The CDR3 DNA is TGTGCTAGTACCCTATTGGCGGTGGACACTGAAGCTTTCTTT.

The genes are TRBV6-1 and TRBJ1-2; 7 nucleotides align to TRBD1. Germline CDR1 and CDR2: MNHNS and SASEGT. The CDR3 is 16 amino acids. V lost 2 bases and J lost 4; bases outside the gene matches: 10. The CDR3 coding sequence is TGTGCCAGCAGTGAATCCTCTTCCGGGACAGTCTATGGCTACACCTTC. It codes for CASSESSSGTVYGYTF.

About this clone: A read error may account for a junction end that differs from germline. The chain employs TRBV29-1 and TRBJ2-7; TRBD2 matches at 16 bases. There are 16 residues in the CDR3. Germline V gene lookup returns CDR1 SQVTM and CDR2 ANQGSEA. CDR3 bases: TGCAGCGTAGAAGGGACTAGCGGGGGGGAAGCCTACGAGCAGTACTTC. Translated, it gives CSVEGTSGGEAYEQYF.

The sample holds a few counts of this clone. The chain carries TRBV10-3 and TRBJ1-1, with D possibly matching TRBD1 (6 bases). The CDR3 extends over 13 amino acids. Trimming pared 6 bases from V and 4 bases from J, leaving 12 bases between. Germline values: CDR1 ENHRY, CDR2 SYGVKD. CDR3 in DNA: TGTGCCATCAGCGAGGGGGAGGTCACTGAAGCTTTCTTT. This sequence encodes CAISEGEVTEAFF.

This chain joins TRBV3-1 (or the pseudogene TRBV3-2) and TRBJ2-5; no clear D. Germline CDR1 and CDR2: LGHDT and YNNKEL (reference sequence). V gave up 1 base and J gave up 2 bases, with 5 bases separating them. The CDR3 spans 13 residues. The chain's CDR3 is CASSQGLQETQYF. CDR3 DNA: TGTGCCAGCAGCCAAGGTTTACAAGAGACCCAGTACTTC.

The rearrangement uses TRBV27 and TRBJ1-6, with 7 bases fitting TRBD1. Per germline, CDR1 MNHEY and CDR2 SMNVEV (reference sequence). V trimming: 6 bases; J trimming: 7 bases; junction bases outside the gene matches: 6. The CDR3 runs to 14 residues. CDR3 bases: TGTGCCAGCAGCCTCGACAGGGCCAATTCACCCCTCCACTTT. Translating gives CASSLDRANSPLHF.

Here the CDR3 reads CASSYGTGTLDSPLHF. The CDR3 nucleotides read TGTGCCAGCAGCTACGGGACAGGGACCTTGGATTCACCCCTCCACTTT. The chain uses TRBV13 and TRBJ1-6; 9 bases match TRBD1. This CDR3 has 16 residues. Unmatched junction bases numbered 9, after V lost 4 bases and J lost 8 bases. Germline-derived CDR1 and CDR2 are PRHDT and FYEKMQ (reference sequence).

The chain has TRBV6-5 and TRBJ1-1; 7 bases match TRBD1. The CDR3 covers 14 residues. CDR1 and CDR2 from the germline V gene are MNHEY and SVGAGI. J gave up 3 bases and V 10 bases, and 11 bases lay outside the gene matches. The CDR3 sequence is CATTPGTEYTEAFF. The CDR3 nucleotides are TGTGCCACCACCCCAGGGACAGAATACACTGAAGCTTTCTTT.

This clone has just a few counts. The rearrangement joins TRBV11-3 to TRBJ1-1, with D unresolved. Germline values: CDR1 SGHNT, CDR2 YENEEA. CDR3 length: 14 residues. The V end lost 2 bases, the J end lost 2 bases, and 9 bases lay between the germline ends. The CDR3 region has the DNA TGTGCCAGCAGCTTACGAGGACTAAACACTGAAGCTTTCTTT. Its protein product is CASSLRGLNTEAFF.

The chain recombines TRBV10-3 with TRBJ2-7, with a tentative D call TRBD1 (6 bases). Trimming stripped 6 bases from V and 7 bases from J, with 19 bases between. The CDR3 length is 14 residues. The germline V gene encodes CDR1 ENHRY and CDR2 SYGVKD. CDR3 bases: TGTGCCATCAGCCTTGAAACAGGGAGCGTGGAGCAGTACTTC. It codes for CAISLETGSVEQYF.

The chain links TRBV2 to TRBJ1-6, with D possibly being TRBD1 (6 bases). The germline gives CDR1 SNHLY, CDR2 FYNNEI. The length of the CDR3 is 12 residues. The V and J ends lost 7 bases and 8 bases respectively, with 9 bases between them. The CDR3 region has the DNA TGTGCCAGCAAACAGGGAGATTCACCCCTCCACTTT. Translation gives CASKQGDSPLHF.

The chain uses TRBV19 and TRBJ1-2, with 7 bases matching TRBD1. Losses at the gene ends were 10 bases for V and 4 bases for J; bases not matched to a gene: 6. Germline lookup yields CDR1 LNHDA and CDR2 SQIVND (reference sequence). CDR3 length equals 12 residues. The CDR3 bases are TGTGCCACGAAGACAGGGAGCTATGGCTACACCTTC. Its translation: CATKTGSYGYTF.

The chain uses TRBV6-5 and TRBJ1-5; 11 bases line up with TRBD1. V was clipped by 6 bases and J by 6 bases; unmatched bases: 4. Germline-derived CDR1 and CDR2 are MNHEY and SVGAGI. The length of the CDR3 is 14 residues. The CDR3 coding sequence is TGTGCCAGCAGCGGGACAGGGGGTCTTCAGCCCCAGCATTTT. Translating it yields CASSGTGGLQPQHF.

The gene calls are TRBV28 and TRBJ1-4; possibly TRBD1 for D (5 bases). Trimming pared 3 bases from V and 7 bases from J, leaving 18 bases between. CDR1 is MDHEN and CDR2 is SYDVKM in the germline V gene. The length of the CDR3 is 16 residues. The CDR3 loop is CASSFPPAGFGEKLFF. CDR3 in DNA: TGTGCCAGCAGTTTCCCCCCCGCAGGGTTTGGTGAAAAACTGTTTTTT. Based on the CDR3 plus reference TRBV28 and TRBJ1-4, the full variable domain is DVKVTQSSRYLVKRTGEKVFLECVQDMDHENMFWYRQDPGLGLRLIYFSYDVKMKEKGDIPEGYSVSREKKERFSLILESASTNQTSMYLCASSFPPAGFGEKLFFGSGTQLSVL.

The chain employs TRBV10-3 and TRBJ2-1; D remains ambiguous. The germline V and J ends were trimmed by 4 bases and 0 bases, with 7 bases remaining between them. The germline V gene encodes CDR1 ENHRY and CDR2 SYGVKD. The CDR3 spans 14 residues. Here the CDR3 DNA reads TGTGCCATCAGTGCCGAGAGCTCCTACAATGAGCAGTTCTTC. It yields the protein CAISAESSYNEQFF.

The V call is TRBV2, the J call TRBJ2-7; D may be TRBD1 (6 bases). Trimming stripped 6 bases from V and 3 bases from J, with 15 bases between. Germline V lookup: CDR1 SNHLY, CDR2 FYNNEI. CDR3 length equals 14 residues. Here the CDR3 DNA reads TGTGCCAGCAGCGAGTATGAGGGGGACTACGAGCAGTACTTC. Amino acids: CASSEYEGDYEQYF. The complete variable domain, with remaining parts taken from reference TRBV2 and TRBJ2-7, reads EPEVTQTPSHQVTQMGQEVILRCVPISNHLYFYWYRQILGQKVEFLVSFYNNEISEKSEIFDDQFSVERPDGSNFTLKIRSTKLEDSAMYFCASSEYEGDYEQYFGPGTRLTVT.

This sequence joins TRBV19 and TRBJ2-3, with a weak D call TRBD1 (5 bases). Germline V CDR1 and CDR2: LNHDA, SQIVND (reference sequence). The CDR3 consists of 14 residues. V was cut by 5 bases and J by 1 base, with 10 bases left in between. The CDR3, as DNA: TGTGCCAGTAGTTTCAGGGCCGGCACAGATACGCAGTATTTT. It is translated as CASSFRAGTDTQYF.

The chain joins TRBV27 to TRBJ1-6; D not resolved. The CDR3 sequence is 13 residues long. V lost 4 bases to trimming and J lost 6 bases, with 7 bases between them. Germline CDR1 MNHEY, CDR2 SMNVEV (reference sequence). The CDR3 bases are TGTGCCAGCAGTTCACAGATTAATTCACCCCTCCACTTT. This gives the protein CASSSQINSPLHF.

The V gene is TRBV11-2, the J gene TRBJ2-2, with D hard to call. Germline V gene lookup returns CDR1 SGHAT and CDR2 FQNNGV. V lost 3 bases and J 3 bases, leaving 8 bases between the germline ends. This CDR3 is 14 amino acids long. In DNA form, the CDR3 reads TGTGCCAGCAGCTTTGTCAGCGACACCGGGGAGCTGTTTTTT. It is translated as CASSFVSDTGELFF.

The chain employs TRBV5-1 and TRBJ2-1; 10 bases fit TRBD2. The J segment lost 4 bases and the V segment lost 3 bases, leaving 7 bases of the junction unmatched. The germline CDR1 and CDR2 sequences are SGHRS and YFSETQ. The CDR3 loop spans 16 amino acids. Here the CDR3 reads CASSWGTSGVYNEQFF. The CDR3 nucleotides are TGCGCCAGCAGCTGGGGAACTAGCGGGGTTTACAATGAGCAGTTCTTC.

The rearrangement joins TRBV6-4 to TRBJ2-7, with TRBD1 matching over 9 bases. With V trimmed by 0 bases and J by 1 base, 10 bases remained unmatched. Germline V gene sequence: CDR1 MRHNA, CDR2 SNTAGT. The CDR3 length is 18 residues. The CDR3 DNA is TGTGCCAGCAGTGACTCGACTAGGCCGGGACAGGGTTCCTACGAGCAGTACTTC. Its translation is CASSDSTRPGQGSYEQYF.